This T cell receptor (beta chain) came from a study of OX40 agonist ivuxolimab in advanced cancers. Method: immunoSEQ multiplex PCR; TCRdb's copy keeps in-frame clones and lacks some. This sample has tens of thousands of clones, with more than 80% found just once. Source: CD4+ or CD8+ T cells sorted from blood, taken in a trial of the OX40 agonist ivuxolimab. The clonotype comes from an adult with an advanced solid tumor such as melanoma, head and neck, liver or kidney cancer.

DNA for the CDR3: TGTGCCAGCAGAGGGACTAGCGGGTTCTCCTACGAGCAGTACTTC. Its translation: CASRGTSGFSYEQYF. The chain links TRBV6-1 to TRBJ2-7, with 12 positions matching TRBD2. Germline-derived CDR1 and CDR2 are MNHNS and SASEGT. CDR3 length: 15 residues. V lost 6 bases, J lost 0 bases, and 3 bases stayed unmatched.